The T cell receptor beta chain under discussion was sequenced for a study of CD8+CD57+ T cells in acquired aplastic anemia. Study-wide context: The average for DNA from sorted CD4+ and CD8+ cells was around 3.4 ug.

TCR beta VDJ combinations and CDR3 sequences were profiled from genomic DNA. TCRdb reprocessed the reads with MiXCR, giving one entry per CDR3 protein. The sample holds fewer than 200,000 distinct CDR3 sequences; 40% to 55% are singletons and the top ten take about 1.2%. V was clipped by 6 bases and J by 4 bases; unmatched bases: 10. Germline V gene data show CDR1 as SNHLY and CDR2 as FYNNEI. The CDR3 length is 16 residues. Those patients picked for sequencing had displayed CD8+CD57+ cell expansion on flow cytometry. The sequence was collected from a human donor with aplastic anemia. The rearrangement links TRBV2 to TRBJ2-2, with 8 bases lining up with TRBD1. Specimen: sorted CD4+, CD8+, or CD8+CD57+ T cells (not recorded which) from PBMCs. The CDR3 sequence: CASSLTGGSATGELFF. The DNA for the CDR3 is TGTGCCAGCAGCCTAACAGGGGGTTCGGCCACCGGGGAGCTGTTTTTT.